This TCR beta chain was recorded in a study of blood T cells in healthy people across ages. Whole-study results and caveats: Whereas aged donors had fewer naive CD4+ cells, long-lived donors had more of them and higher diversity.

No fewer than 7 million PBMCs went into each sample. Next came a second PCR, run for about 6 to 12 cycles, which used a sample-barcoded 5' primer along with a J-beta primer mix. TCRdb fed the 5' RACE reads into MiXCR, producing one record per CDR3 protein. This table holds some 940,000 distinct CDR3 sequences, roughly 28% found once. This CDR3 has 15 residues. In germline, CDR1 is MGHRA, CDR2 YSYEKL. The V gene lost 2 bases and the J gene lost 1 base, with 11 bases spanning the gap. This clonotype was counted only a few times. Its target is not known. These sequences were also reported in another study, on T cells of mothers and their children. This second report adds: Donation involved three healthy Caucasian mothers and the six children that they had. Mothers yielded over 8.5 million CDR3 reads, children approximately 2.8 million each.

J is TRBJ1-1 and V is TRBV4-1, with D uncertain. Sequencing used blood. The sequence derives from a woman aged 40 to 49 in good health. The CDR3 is CASSQLPLTNTEAFF. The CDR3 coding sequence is TGCGCCAGCAGCCAACTACCTCTTACGAACACTGAAGCTTTCTTT.